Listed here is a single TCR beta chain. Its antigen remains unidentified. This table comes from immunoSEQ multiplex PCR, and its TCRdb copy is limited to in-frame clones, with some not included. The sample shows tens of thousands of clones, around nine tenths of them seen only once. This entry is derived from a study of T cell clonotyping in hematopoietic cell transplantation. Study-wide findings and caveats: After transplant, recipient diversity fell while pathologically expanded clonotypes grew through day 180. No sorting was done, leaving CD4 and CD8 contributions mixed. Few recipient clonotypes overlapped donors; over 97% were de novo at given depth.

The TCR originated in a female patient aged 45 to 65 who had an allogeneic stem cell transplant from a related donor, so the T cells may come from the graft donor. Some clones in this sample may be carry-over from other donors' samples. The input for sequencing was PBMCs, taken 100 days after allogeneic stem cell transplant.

The CDR3 region is CATGTAPSYGYTF. The DNA of the CDR3 is TGTGCCACCGGGACGGCCCCCTCCTATGGCTACACCTTC. V usage is TRBV10-3 and J usage is TRBJ1-2, with D possibly matching TRBD1 (5 bases). The V end was cut by 10 bases, the J end by 4 bases, with 16 bases between. This CDR3 spans 13 amino acids. CDR1 and CDR2 (germline): ENHRY, SYGVKD.